These 27 T cell receptor beta chains originate from one sample sequenced in a study of T-cell reconstitution after alpha-beta-depleted transplantation in children. Preparation of the TCRbeta library involved a method that used unique molecular identifiers. One entry per CDR3 protein, called by TCRdb with MiXCR from the PCR reads. This table holds fewer than 550,000 distinct CDR3 sequences, over 9.5% found once. The source was PBMCs, collected before TCRalphabeta/CD19-depleted stem cell transplant. These receptors all stem from a child aged 2 to 10 with inherited bone marrow failure, due to receive a stem cell transplant.

This clonotype has at least ten counts. This chain links TRBV7-2 with TRBJ2-3; D gene unclear. Germline V gene data show CDR1 as SGHTA and CDR2 as FQGNSA. This CDR3 spans 14 amino acids. Trimming stripped 1 base from V and 1 base from J, with 6 bases between. DNA of the CDR3: TGTGCCAGCAGCTTAGTTGTGGGCACAGATACGCAGTATTTT. As protein: CASSLVVGTDTQYF.

There are many counts of this clonotype. The V and J genes are TRBV4-3 and TRBJ2-1; 8 bases align to TRBD2. Germline CDR1 reads LGHNA; CDR2 reads YSLEER. J gave up 2 bases and V 3 bases, and 9 bases lay outside the gene matches. The CDR3 spans 17 residues. CDR3 DNA sequence: TGCGCCAGCAGCCATGGACTAGCTGAGGACACCTACAATGAGCAGTTCTTC. It is translated as CASSHGLAEDTYNEQFF.

Remarks on this clonotype: The junction departs from the called germline gene at one end, perhaps through a read error. The chain links TRBV20-1 to TRBJ1-1; perhaps TRBD1 as D (6 bases). Germline V gives CDR1 DFQATT, CDR2 SNEGSKA (reference sequence). The CDR3 sequence is 17 residues long. As DNA, the CDR3 is TGCTGTGCTAGAGAGGTCGGCGGGGGCTATACGGGCACTGAAGCTTTCTTT. It is translated as CCAREVGGGYTGTEAFF.

In this sample, this clonotype turned up many times. The chain links TRBV24-1 to TRBJ2-1; D is possibly TRBD1 or TRBD2 (7 bases each). This CDR3 comprises 13 residues. Trimming cost V 5 bases and J 8 bases, with 12 bases left between them. CDR1 KGHDR and CDR2 SFDVKD come from the germline V gene. The CDR3 DNA follows: TGTGCCACCAGTGCAGGGGGGGGGTATGAGCAGTTCTTC. As protein: CATSAGGGYEQFF.

In this sample, this clonotype turned up many times. The chain uses TRBV5-1 and TRBJ1-1; 10 bases fit TRBD1. The CDR3 has 15 residues. CDR1 and CDR2 (germline): SGHRS, YFSETQ. V shed 5 bases, J shed 6 bases, and the junction held 10 bases outside the gene matches. CDR3 coding DNA: TGCGCCAGCAGGGCGACAGGGGGCCCTAACGCTGAAGCTTTCTTT. Translating it yields CASRATGGPNAEAFF.

Comments on this clonotype: With a much larger clone just one base away, this may be a read error. The chain is built from TRBV5-1 and TRBJ2-3, with TRBD2 matching 9 bases. Germline trimming cut 2 bases from V and 5 bases from J; bases unmatched to any gene: 9. The germline CDR1 and CDR2 sequences are SGHRS and YFSETQ. The CDR3 has 16 amino acids. CDR3 sequence: CASSFNTAGGVDTQYF. As DNA, the CDR3 is TGCGCCAGCAGCTTTAATACAGCGGGAGGCGTAGATACGCAGTATTTT.

This clonotype was found many times. The chain combines TRBV4-2 with TRBJ2-2; 8 bases map to TRBD2. Trimming removed 4 bases from V and 3 bases from J; junction bases left unmatched: 4. This CDR3 contains 15 residues. Germline CDR1 LGHNA, CDR2 YNFKEQ. The CDR3 loop reads CASSPGTRHTGELFF. CDR3 nucleotide sequence: TGTGCCAGCAGCCCAGGGACTAGGCACACCGGGGAGCTGTTTTTT.

At least ten counts were recorded for this clonotype. The V gene is TRBV7-9, the J gene TRBJ2-7; D unclear. Trimming stripped 4 bases from V and 6 bases from J, with 7 bases between. The CDR3 length is 11 residues. The germline V gene encodes CDR1 SEHNR and CDR2 FQNEAQ (reference sequence). CDR3 coding DNA: TGTGCCAGCAGCTATGGAAGCGAGCAGTACTTC. Residues: CASSYGSEQYF.

The chain recombines TRBV10-3 with TRBJ2-2, with D hard to call. Trimming took off 2 bases at V and 5 bases at J, with 12 bases between the two ends. Germline V gene data show CDR1 as ENHRY and CDR2 as SYGVKD. The CDR3 has 15 residues. The CDR3 protein is CAISEGELATGELFF. CDR3 DNA sequence: TGTGCCATCAGTGAGGGGGAACTTGCAACCGGGGAGCTGTTTTTT.

V and J are TRBV6-5 and TRBJ2-7; D might be TRBD1 (7 bases). V was shortened by 2 bases and J by 2 bases, with 16 bases between the two germline ends. Germline V gene data show CDR1 as MNHEY and CDR2 as SVGAGI. The CDR3 is made up of 16 amino acids. CDR3 protein: CASSYGAGQLAYEQYF. For the CDR3, the DNA is TGTGCCAGCAGTTACGGTGCGGGACAGCTCGCCTACGAGCAGTACTTC.

This clonotype was counted many times. The chain combines TRBV30 with TRBJ1-1, with TRBD1 matching over 7 bases. The CDR3 loop spans 12 amino acids. The J segment lost 4 bases and the V segment lost 5 bases, leaving 4 bases of the junction unmatched. Germline assignment: CDR1 GTSNPN and CDR2 SVGIG (reference sequence). DNA for the CDR3: TGTGCCTGGGACAGGGAGGCCACTGAAGCTTTCTTT. Translating it yields CAWDREATEAFF.

Concerning this clonotype: A single base separates this from a much larger clone, so it may be a read error. The genes are TRBV6-5 and TRBJ1-2; no clear D. The CDR3 runs to 13 residues. Looked up from germline, CDR1 is MNHEY and CDR2 is SVGAGI. V was cut by 2 bases and J by 7 bases, with 11 bases left in between. CDR3 residues: CASSYGAWRGYTF. CDR3 nucleotide sequence: TGTGCCAGCAGTTACGGAGCGTGGCGTGGCTACACCTTC.

In this sample, this clonotype turned up many times. The chain employs TRBV5-1 and TRBJ2-7; 7 nucleotides align to TRBD2. This CDR3 has 15 amino acids. Germline V gene data show CDR1 as SGHRS and CDR2 as YFSETQ. V shed 1 base, J shed 5 bases, and the junction held 9 bases outside the gene matches. In DNA form, the CDR3 reads TGCGCCAGCAGCTTGTCCGGGGGGAGCGTAGACGAGCAGTACTTC. Its protein is CASSLSGGSVDEQYF.

This clonotype was counted at least ten times. This chain connects TRBV25-1 to TRBJ1-1; the match to TRBD1 covers 7 bases. The V and J ends lost 6 bases and 4 bases, in that order; junction bases with no gene match: 5. Germline values: CDR1 MGHDK, CDR2 SYGVNS. The CDR3 is 13 amino acids. CDR3 region: CASSAGGSTEAFF. The CDR3 DNA follows: TGTGCCAGCAGCGCAGGGGGGAGCACTGAAGCTTTCTTT.

The J gene is TRBJ1-2, the V gene TRBV12-3 or TRBV12-4; weak D call: TRBD1 (5 bases). The CDR3 spans 14 residues. The V and J ends lost 8 bases and 0 bases respectively, with 13 bases between them. CDR3 amino acids: CASVRERANYGYTF. In DNA form, the CDR3 reads TGTGCCAGCGTCAGGGAGAGGGCTAACTATGGCTACACCTTC.

The chain recombines TRBV4-1 with TRBJ2-7; D uncertain. This CDR3 comprises 13 residues. Germline V gene data show CDR1 as MGHRA and CDR2 as YSYEKL. Trimming removed 3 bases at V and 0 bases at J, with 6 bases between. CDR3 sequence: CASSQPDSYEQYF. Written as DNA, the CDR3 is TGCGCCAGCAGCCAGCCTGACTCCTACGAGCAGTACTTC.

This chain connects TRBV27 to TRBJ2-2; 7 bases are shared with TRBD2. The trim removed 3 bases at V and 4 bases at J, leaving 5 bases unmatched. This CDR3 is 15 amino acids long. The germline V gene encodes CDR1 MNHEY and CDR2 SMNVEV (reference sequence). The CDR3 sequence is CASSFSASGTGELFF. Written as DNA, the CDR3 is TGTGCCAGCAGTTTTAGCGCTAGCGGCACCGGGGAGCTGTTTTTT.

In this sample, this clonotype turned up a few times. The chain couples TRBV30 to TRBJ2-1, with 7 bases aligning to TRBD2. The CDR3 runs 15 residues. V lost 0 bases to trimming and J lost 4 bases; unmatched junction nucleotides: 6. Germline lookup yields CDR1 GTSNPN and CDR2 SVGIG (reference sequence). This CDR3 is CAWSVMSSGYNEQFF. The CDR3 DNA reads as TGTGCCTGGAGTGTAATGTCTAGCGGTTACAATGAGCAGTTCTTC. The full variable domain, completed using reference TRBV30 and TRBJ2-1, is SQTIHQWPATLVQPVGSPLSLECTVEGTSNPNLYWYRQAAGRGLQLLFYSVGIGQISSEVPQNLSASRPQDRQFILSSKKLLLSDSGFYLCAWSVMSSGYNEQFFGPGTRLTVL.

This chain uses TRBV27 with TRBJ2-2, with 13 bases lining up with TRBD2. V shed 6 bases, J shed 4 bases, and the junction held 14 bases outside the gene matches. CDR1 is MNHEY and CDR2 is SMNVEV in the germline V gene (reference sequence). CDR3 length equals 19 residues. As DNA, the CDR3 is TGTGCCAGCAGACTAGCGGGAGGGTCCTCGTACCGGGGCACCGGGGAGCTGTTTTTT. This gives the protein CASRLAGGSSYRGTGELFF.

This clonotype occurred many times. J is TRBJ2-4 and V is TRBV20-1; D is unclear. Trimming pared 4 bases from V and 8 bases from J, leaving 9 bases between. The CDR3 covers 11 residues. The germline V gene encodes CDR1 DFQATT and CDR2 SNEGSKA (reference sequence). CDR3 amino acids: CSANNWDIQYF. CDR3 sequence (DNA): TGCAGTGCTAATAATTGGGACATTCAGTACTTC.

The table lists this clonotype with a count of one. This may be a read error: a much more frequent sequence differs by one nucleotide. The V gene is TRBV5-1, the J gene TRBJ1-1, with 7 positions matching TRBD1. This CDR3 region has 14 residues. Germline V gene lookup returns CDR1 SGHRS and CDR2 YFSETQ. DNA for the CDR3: TGCGCCAGCAGCCCCGACAGGGACTACACTGAAGCTTTGTTT. Its protein product is CASSPDRDYTEALF.

This clonotype was seen repeatedly, ten times or more. The rearrangement links TRBV24-1 to TRBJ2-2; D unclear. The germline V and J ends were trimmed by 8 bases and 0 bases, with 3 bases remaining between them. There are 12 residues in the CDR3. Germline V gene data show CDR1 as KGHDR and CDR2 as SFDVKD. Written as DNA, the CDR3 is TGTGCCACCAATCCGAACACCGGGGAGCTGTTTTTT. This encodes CATNPNTGELFF.

This chain connects TRBV10-3 to TRBJ2-3, with no clear D. Germline-derived CDR1 and CDR2 are ENHRY and SYGVKD. The CDR3 totals 14 residues. Between the trimmed V and J ends, which lost 2 bases and 6 bases, there was a span of 12 bases. In nucleotides, the CDR3 is TGTGCCATCAGTGAGCGCGGTTTCGATGATACGCAGTATTTT. Its protein is CAISERGFDDTQYF.

This clonotype appeared a few times. The chain is built from TRBV19 and TRBJ2-2; the D call may be TRBD1 or TRBD2 (5 bases each). CDR1 LNHDA and CDR2 SQIVND come from the germline V gene (reference sequence). V lost 3 bases to trimming and J lost 4 bases, with 9 bases between them. This CDR3 contains 14 residues. The CDR3 DNA reads as TGTGCCAGTAGTATTCGTGGGGGCACCGGGGAGCTGTTTTTT. Protein: CASSIRGGTGELFF. Full variable domain (rest looked up from reference TRBV19 and TRBJ2-2): DGGITQSPKYLFRKEGQNVTLSCEQNLNHDAMYWYRQDPGQGLRLIYYSQIVNDFQKGDIAEGYSVSREKKESFPLTVTSAQKNPTAFYLCASSIRGGTGELFFGEGSRLTVL.

Here the CDR3 reads CASSAEGAPGYGYTF. The CDR3 DNA is TGTGCCAGCAGCGCAGAGGGGGCGCCGGGCTATGGCTACACCTTC. V is TRBV7-6 and J is TRBJ1-2; 7 bases line up with TRBD1. Trimming cost V 5 bases and J 4 bases; bases outside gene matches: 10. This CDR3 is 15 amino acids long. The V gene's germline CDR1 is SGHVS and CDR2 FNYEAQ.

This clonotype was seen just once. The chain couples TRBV4-3 to TRBJ2-7, with D perhaps assigned TRBD1 or TRBD2 (5 bases each). CDR3 size: 14 residues. Germline V lookup: CDR1 LGHNA, CDR2 YSLEER. The germline V and J ends were trimmed by 1 base and 3 bases, with 10 bases remaining between them. CDR3 amino acids: CASSQGAGSYEQYV. The CDR3 nucleotides read TGCGCCAGCAGCCAAGGCGCAGGGAGCTACGAGCAGTACGTC.

This clonotype was recorded many times. V and J are TRBV9 and TRBJ2-2; D may correspond to TRBD1 or TRBD2 (7 bases each). In germline, CDR1 is SGDLS, CDR2 YYNGEE. Trimming cost V 0 bases and J 6 bases, with 12 bases left between them. This CDR3 region has 15 residues. DNA of the CDR3: TGTGCCAGCAGCGTAGGACAGGGAGGGGCCGGGGAGCTGTTTTTT. As protein: CASSVGQGGAGELFF.